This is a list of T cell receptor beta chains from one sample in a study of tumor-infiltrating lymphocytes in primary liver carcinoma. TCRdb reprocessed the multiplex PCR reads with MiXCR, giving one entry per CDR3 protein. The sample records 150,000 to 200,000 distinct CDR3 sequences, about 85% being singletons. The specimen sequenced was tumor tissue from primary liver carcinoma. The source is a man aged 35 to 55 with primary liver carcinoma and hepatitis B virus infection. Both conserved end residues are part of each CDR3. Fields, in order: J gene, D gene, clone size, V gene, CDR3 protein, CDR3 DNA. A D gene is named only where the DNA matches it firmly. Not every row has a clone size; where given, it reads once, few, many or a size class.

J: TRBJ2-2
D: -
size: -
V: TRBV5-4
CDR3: CVSSFRGAGELFF
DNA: TGTGTCAGCAGCTTCAGGGGAGCCGGGGAGCTGTTTTTT

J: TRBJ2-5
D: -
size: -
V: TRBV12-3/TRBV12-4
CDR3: CTSSLKSEETQYF
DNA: TGTACCAGCAGTTTGAAGTCAGAAGAGACCCAGTACTTC

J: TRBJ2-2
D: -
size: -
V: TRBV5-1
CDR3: CASSHGTPHIGELFF
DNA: TGCGCCAGCAGCCACGGGACACCCCACATCGGAGAGCTGTTTTTT

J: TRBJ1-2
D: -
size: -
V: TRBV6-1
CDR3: CASSVIGNDNYGYTF
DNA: TGTGCCAGCAGTGTCATAGGGAACGATAACTATGGCTACACCTTC

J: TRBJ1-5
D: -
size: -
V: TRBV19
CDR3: CASALGSVNQPQHF
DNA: TGTGCCAGTGCCTTGGGAAGCGTCAATCAGCCCCAGCATTTT

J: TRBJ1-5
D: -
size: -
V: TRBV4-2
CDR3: CASSPHLRGGTAPQPQHF
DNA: TGTGCGAGCAGCCCCCACCTACGAGGAGGCACAGCGCCTCAGCCCCAGCATTTC

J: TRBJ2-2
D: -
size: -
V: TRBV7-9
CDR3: CASCLADNTGKLFF
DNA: TGTGCCAGCTGCTTAGCGGACAACACCGGGAAGCTGTTTTTT

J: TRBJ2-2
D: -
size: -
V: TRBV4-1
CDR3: CASSQVATTGELYF
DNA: TGCGCCAGCAGCCAAGTCGCCACCACCGGGGAGTTGTATTTT

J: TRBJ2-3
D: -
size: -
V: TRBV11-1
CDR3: CAGSSGGSSVGARADTQYF
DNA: TGTGCCGGCAGCTCCGGGGGAAGCTCTGTTGGAGCTCGCGCAGATACGCAGTATTTT

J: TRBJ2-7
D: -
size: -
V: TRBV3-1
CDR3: CASSSNAKAGPFYYEQYF
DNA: TGTGCCAGCAGCTCGAATGCGAAAGCCGGGCCTTTTTACTACGAGCAATACTTC

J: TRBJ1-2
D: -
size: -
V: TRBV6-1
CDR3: CASSAPIYGYTF
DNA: TGTGCCAGCAGCGCCCCCATATATGGCTACACTTTC

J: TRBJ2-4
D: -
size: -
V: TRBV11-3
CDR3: CASMFGVIAKNIHYF
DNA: TGTGCCAGCATGTTCGGGGTGATAGCCAAAAACATTCACTACTTC

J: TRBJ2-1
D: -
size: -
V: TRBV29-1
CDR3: CSVAGGTTYNEQFF
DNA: TGCAGCGTTGCGGGCGGGACGACCTACAATGAGCAGTTCTTC

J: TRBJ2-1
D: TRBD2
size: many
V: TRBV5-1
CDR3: CASSVTGTSGGNEQFF
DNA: TGCGCCAGCAGCGTTACCGGGACTAGCGGCGGGAATGAGCAGTTCTTC

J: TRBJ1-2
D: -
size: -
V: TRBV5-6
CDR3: CASGLDHEAGYTF
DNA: TGTGCCAGCGGCTTGGACCACGAGGCTGGCTACACTTTC

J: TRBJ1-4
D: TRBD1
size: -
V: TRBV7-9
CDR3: CACSSTGVENLFF
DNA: TGTGCCTGCAGCTCTACAGGGGTGGAAAATCTGTTTTTT

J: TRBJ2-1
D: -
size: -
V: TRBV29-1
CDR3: CSYYGTSNNEQFF
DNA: TGCAGCTACTACGGGACAAGTAACAATGAGCAGTTTTTC

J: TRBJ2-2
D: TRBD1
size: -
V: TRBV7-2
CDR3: CASNPGTGAGELFF
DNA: TGTGCCAGCAACCCGGGGACAGGAGCCGGGGAGCTGTTTTTT

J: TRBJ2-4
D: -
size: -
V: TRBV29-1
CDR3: CSVEDARSAKNVQYF
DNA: TGCAGCGTTGAAGATGCCAGGTCGGCCAAAAACGTTCAGTACTTC

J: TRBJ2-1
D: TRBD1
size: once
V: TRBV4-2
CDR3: CASSQDQGSGQHNEQFF
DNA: TGTGCCAGCAGCCAAGATCAGGGCTCGGGACAGCATAATGAGCAGTTCTTC

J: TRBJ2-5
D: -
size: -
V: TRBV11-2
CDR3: CAFSLEGVVQYF
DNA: TGTGCCTTCAGTCTAGAGGGTGTGGTCCAGTACTTC

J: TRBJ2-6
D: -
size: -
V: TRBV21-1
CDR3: CASNTRSAGTPIWANVLTF
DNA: TGTGCCAGCAACACCCGTTCAGCCGGGACACCTATCTGGGCCAACGTCCTGACTTTC

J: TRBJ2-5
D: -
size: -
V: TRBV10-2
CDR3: CASSEDGVGDWETQYF
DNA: TGTGCCAGCAGTGAGGATGGAGTGGGAGACTGGGAGACCCAGTACTTC

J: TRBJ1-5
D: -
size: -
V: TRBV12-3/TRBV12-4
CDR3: CASSFGGTCYSNQPQHF
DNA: TGTGCTAGCAGTTTCGGCGGGACATGCTATAGCAATCAGCCCCAGCATTTT

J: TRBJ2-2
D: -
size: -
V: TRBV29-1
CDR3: CNVTGSVGRTGELFF
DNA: TGCAACGTTACGGGGAGTGTAGGGCGAACCGGGGAGCTGTTTTTT

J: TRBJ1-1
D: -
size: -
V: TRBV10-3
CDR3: CAISDLSTEVFF
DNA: TGTGCCATCAGTGACCTGTCCACTGAAGTTTTCTTT

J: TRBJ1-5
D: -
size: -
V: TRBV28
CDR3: CASRLTASTQSQHF
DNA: TGTGCCAGCAGGCTCACAGCGTCGACTCAGTCCCAACATTTT

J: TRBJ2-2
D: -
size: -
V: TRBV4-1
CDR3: CAGSPGERTGELFF
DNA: TGCGCCGGCAGCCCGGGGGAAAGGACCGGGGAGCTGTTTTTT

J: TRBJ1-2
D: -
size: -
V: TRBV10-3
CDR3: CTISIERGGDGYTF
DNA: TGTACCATCAGTATCGAGAGGGGAGGGGATGGCTACACCTTC

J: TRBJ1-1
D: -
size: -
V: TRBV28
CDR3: CARIIGRFRNTEAFF
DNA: TGTGCCAGAATCATTGGACGGTTTCGGAACACTGAAGCTTTCTTT

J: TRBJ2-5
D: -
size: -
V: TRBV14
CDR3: CVSSQDGGYQETQYF
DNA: TGTGTCAGCAGCCAAGATGGGGGGTACCAAGAAACCCAGTACTTC

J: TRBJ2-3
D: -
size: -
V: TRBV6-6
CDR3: CASSPIAGGVTDMQYF
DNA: TGTGCCAGCAGTCCCATCGCGGGTGGAGTCACAGATATGCAGTATTTT

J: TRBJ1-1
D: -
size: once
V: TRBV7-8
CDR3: CANSLSEGNTEAFF
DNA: TGTGCTAACAGCCTTTCGGAGGGGAACACTGAAGCTTTCTTT

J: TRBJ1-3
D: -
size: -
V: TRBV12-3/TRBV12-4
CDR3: CASNRDQRISGNTIYF
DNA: TGTGCCAGCAATCGTGACCAGCGCATCTCTGGAAACACCATATATTTT

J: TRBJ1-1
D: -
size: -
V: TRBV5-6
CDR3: CASSARRGRTETFF
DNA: TGTGCCAGCAGCGCACGACGGGGGCGGACTGAAACTTTCTTT

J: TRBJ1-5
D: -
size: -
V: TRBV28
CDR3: CARTKAGGKDNQPQHF
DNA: TGTGCCAGAACGAAAGCCGGGGGGAAGGACAATCAGCCCCAGCATTTT

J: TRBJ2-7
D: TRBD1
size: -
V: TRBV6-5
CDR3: CASSGTGEYEQYF
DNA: TGTGCCAGCAGTGGGACAGGCGAGTACGAACAGTACTTC

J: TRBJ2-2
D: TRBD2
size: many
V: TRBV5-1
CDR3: CASSFETSGRNTGELFF
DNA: TGCGCCAGCAGCTTCGAAACTAGCGGGAGGAACACCGGGGAGCTGTTTTTT

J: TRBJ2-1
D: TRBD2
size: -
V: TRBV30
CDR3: CAWSPSGNSGQFF
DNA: TGTGCCTGGAGTCCCAGCGGGAACAGTGGGCAGTTCTTT

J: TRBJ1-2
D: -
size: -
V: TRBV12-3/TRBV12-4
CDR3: CASSLEDRGYTF
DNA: TGTGCTAGCAGTTTAGAGGATCGCGGCTACACCTTC

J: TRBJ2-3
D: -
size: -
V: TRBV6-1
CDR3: CASKSGSGTQYF
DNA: TGTGCCAGCAAATCTGGGTCAGGCACGCAGTATTTT